This TCR beta chain was documented in a study of shared clonotypes between healthy human individuals (TCRdb year 2020). At the level of the whole study: A couple of women and three men aged 18 to 49 years were included in the cohort. For each donor, CD4 naive and CD4 memory were each given three plates, CD8 naive was given two plates, and CD8 memory was given one plate. To estimate repertoire size and how much clonotypes are shared between individuals, the study performed deep sequencing of blood TCR repertoires from a few healthy adults. To increase sequencing depth and limit assay-specific biases, different laboratories used diverse techniques to prepare libraries and sequence TCR repertoires. Each donor's leukapheresis produced roughly between about 0.9 and 9.5 billion PBMCs. The paper as a whole reports these results and caveats: Pairwise subsampling indicated that sequencing depth was expected to affect the degree of clonotype sharing among donors. Sampling was restricted to blood, and TCR repertoires in tissues likely differ from the TCR repertoires found in blood. Incomplete sequencing was indicated by rarefaction of sorted-subset datasets, despite the large sequencing depth. Compared with non-shared clonotypes, the clonotypes found in all four sorted-subset donors had higher generation probabilities. Larger estimated clonotype richness was generally found for naive subsets than for memory subsets. Because the study included a small number of donors, the genetic and exposure-history diversity represented was limited. Sharing across several donors was observed for 5% to 6.5% of naive CD4, over 3% of naive CD8, over 2% of memory CD4, and about 0.38% of memory CD8 clonotypes.

The donors were healthy, HIV-negative adults who had no recently reported acute infections or vaccinations. Every donor was a Caucasian adult living in Nashville, Tennessee, USA. Magnetic negative selection was used to enrich CD4+ T cells, after which naive cells were positively selected on CD45RA and the negative fraction became the memory subset. Blood was obtained by leukapheresis, after which PBMCs were separated by Ficoll-Histopaque density gradient centrifugation and cryopreserved in liquid nitrogen vapor phase. Analytical flow cytometry was used to check the purity and quantity of every magnetically sorted T cell population. Each sorted fraction had its genomic DNA isolated and then quantified by UV absorbance on a Nanodrop 2000c. V is cut back by 5 bases and J by 4 bases, with 6 bases in the junction unmatched. The CDR3 covers 14 residues, taking in both the cysteine and the phenylalanine. Only the CDR3 DNA is retained, 42 bases long and in frame from the first base. According to the germline V gene, CDR1 reads SGHTA and CDR2 reads FQGNSA.

TCR CDR3 regions were amplified from genomic DNA by multiplex PCR using the deep immunoSEQ assay. Extracted genomic DNA from each cell subset was spread evenly across all wells of several immunoSEQ 96-well plates, with each plate serving as a replicate. For sorted subsets, around 200 ng genomic DNA, equal to tens of thousands of T cell genomes, was loaded into each replicate PCR. Purified libraries were measured with a Qubit 3.0 fluorometer, size-checked on a Bioanalyzer 2100, and measured again with the KAPA Library Quantification kit. Each immunoSEQ 96-well plate was sequenced on its own single-read 150-cycle Illumina NextSeq 550 flow cell. Per the source publication's procedure: Because the immunoSEQ output held only junctional sequences and lacked quality scores, the filtering could not match the filtering applied to full-length reads. To assign V/J genes and CDR3, sequences were annotated using PyIR, a Python wrapper for IgBLAST v1.9, with IMGT germline references. Reads were filtered out if the reads had weak V/J assignments (E-value above 1e-6), no CDR3, stop codons, out-of-frame junctions, or ambiguous translated residues. V3J clonotypes were defined as sequences sharing the same inferred V gene, J gene, and CDR3 amino acid sequence. Percentage overlap between repertoires was computed as shared unique clonotypes divided by the size of the smaller repertoire. Three approaches were used to assess repertoire richness: RTK rarefaction, the Chao1 estimator, and Recon v2.1 estimates of unobserved clonotypes. Generation probabilities were computed with OLGA for all TCRbeta clonotypes obtained by the gDNA method from several donors. TCRdb obtained this table from immuneACCESS and retained in-frame rearrangements with V and J assigned. These tables miss some clones; where compared with another copy, unresolved V genes account for less than half of the shortfall, and the remainder is unexplained. For V, J and clone size, that table is used; D and trimming come from the DNA. For this sample there are 2.3 million or so clones; approximately 95% appear just once. The ten largest clones take up 0.39% of the sample.

Points on this clone: No antigen is known for it. No base qualities exist here, and no much larger clone lies one base off it.

The sequencing sample was made of naive CD4+ T cells from PBMCs. This sample's cell subset or site label indicates: CD45RA+ positively selected. This TCR was recovered from a man aged 18 to 29 in good health. Some clones in this sample may be carry-over from other donors' samples. In this chain, TRBV7-2 is recombined with TRBJ2-7, and 9 junction bases match TRBD2. The CDR3 here reads CASSPRSGRYEQYF. The DNA reads as follows: TGTGCCAGCAGCCCGAGGAGCGGGAGGTACGAGCAGTACTTC.